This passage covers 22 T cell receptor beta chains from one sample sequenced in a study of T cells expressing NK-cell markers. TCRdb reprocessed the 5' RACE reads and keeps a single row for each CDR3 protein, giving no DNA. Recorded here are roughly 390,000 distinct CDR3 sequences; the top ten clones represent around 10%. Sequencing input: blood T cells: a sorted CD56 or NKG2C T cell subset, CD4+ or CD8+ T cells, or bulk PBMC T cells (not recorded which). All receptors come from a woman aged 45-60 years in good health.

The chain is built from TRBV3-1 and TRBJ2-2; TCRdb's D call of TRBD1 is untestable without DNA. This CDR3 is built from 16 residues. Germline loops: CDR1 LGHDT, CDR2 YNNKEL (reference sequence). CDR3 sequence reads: CASSHQAGTATGELFF.

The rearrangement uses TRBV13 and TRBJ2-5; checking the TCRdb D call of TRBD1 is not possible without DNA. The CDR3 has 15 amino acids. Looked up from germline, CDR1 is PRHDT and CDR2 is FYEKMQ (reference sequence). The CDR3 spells CASSRWGQGQETQYF.

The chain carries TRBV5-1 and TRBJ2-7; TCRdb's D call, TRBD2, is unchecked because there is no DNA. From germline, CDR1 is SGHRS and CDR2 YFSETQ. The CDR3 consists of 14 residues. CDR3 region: CASSAGRNTYEQYF.

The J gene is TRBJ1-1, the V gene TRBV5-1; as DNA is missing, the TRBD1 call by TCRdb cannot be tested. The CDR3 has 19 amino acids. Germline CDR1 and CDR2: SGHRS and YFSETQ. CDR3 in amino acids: CASSLATYSGTGDYTEAFF.

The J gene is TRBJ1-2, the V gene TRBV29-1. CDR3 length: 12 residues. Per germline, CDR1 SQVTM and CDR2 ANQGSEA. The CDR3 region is CSADDRSYGYTF.

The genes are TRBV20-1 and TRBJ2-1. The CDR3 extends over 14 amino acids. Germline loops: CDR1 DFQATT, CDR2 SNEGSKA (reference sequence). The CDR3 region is CSATRNSLYNEQFF.

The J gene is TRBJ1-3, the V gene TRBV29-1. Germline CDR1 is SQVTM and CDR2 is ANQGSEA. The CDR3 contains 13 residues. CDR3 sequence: CSSLAGSGNTIYF.

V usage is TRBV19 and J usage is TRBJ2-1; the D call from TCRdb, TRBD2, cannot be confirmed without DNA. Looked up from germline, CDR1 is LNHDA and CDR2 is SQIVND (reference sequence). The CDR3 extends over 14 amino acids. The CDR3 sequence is CASSHSSGYNEQFF.

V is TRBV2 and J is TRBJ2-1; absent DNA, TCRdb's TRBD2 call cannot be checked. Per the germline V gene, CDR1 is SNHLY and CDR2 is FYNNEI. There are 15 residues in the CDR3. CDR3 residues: CASRLSSGSINEQFF.

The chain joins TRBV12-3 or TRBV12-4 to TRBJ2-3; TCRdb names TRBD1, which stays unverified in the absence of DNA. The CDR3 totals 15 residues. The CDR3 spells CASSFSAPGGDTQYF.

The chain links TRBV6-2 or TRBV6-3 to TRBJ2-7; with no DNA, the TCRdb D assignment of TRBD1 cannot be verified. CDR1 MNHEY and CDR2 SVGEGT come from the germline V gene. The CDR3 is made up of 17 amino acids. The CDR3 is CASSYSSRRGSYYEQYF.

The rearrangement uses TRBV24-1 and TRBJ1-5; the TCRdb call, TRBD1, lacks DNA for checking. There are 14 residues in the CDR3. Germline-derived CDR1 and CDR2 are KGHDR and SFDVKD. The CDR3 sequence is CATSAGTVNQPQHF.

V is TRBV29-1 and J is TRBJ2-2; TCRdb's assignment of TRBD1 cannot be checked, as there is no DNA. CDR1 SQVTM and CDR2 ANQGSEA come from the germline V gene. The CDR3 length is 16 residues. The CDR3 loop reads CSVEWWDSQNTGELFF.

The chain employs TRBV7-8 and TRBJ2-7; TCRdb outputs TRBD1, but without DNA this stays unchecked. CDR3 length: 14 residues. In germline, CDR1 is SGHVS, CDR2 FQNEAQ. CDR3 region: CASNRGLNSYEQYF.

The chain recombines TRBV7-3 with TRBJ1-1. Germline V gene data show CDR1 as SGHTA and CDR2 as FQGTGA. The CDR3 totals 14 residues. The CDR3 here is CASSLGLIGTEAFF. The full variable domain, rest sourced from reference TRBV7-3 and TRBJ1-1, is GAGVSQTPSNKVTEKGKYVELRCDPISGHTALYWYRQSLGQGPEFLIYFQGTGAADDSGLPNDRFFAVRPEGSVSTLKIQRTERGDSAVYLCASSLGLIGTEAFFGQGTRLTVV.

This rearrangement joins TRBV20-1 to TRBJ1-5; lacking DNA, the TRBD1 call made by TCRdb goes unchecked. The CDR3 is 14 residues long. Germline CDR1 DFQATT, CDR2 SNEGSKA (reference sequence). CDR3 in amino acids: CSATGGQQKRPQHF.

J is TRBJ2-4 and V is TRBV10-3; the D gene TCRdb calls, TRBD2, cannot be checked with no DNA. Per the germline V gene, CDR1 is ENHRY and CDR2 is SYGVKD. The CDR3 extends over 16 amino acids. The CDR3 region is CAISGAAEGAKNIQYF.

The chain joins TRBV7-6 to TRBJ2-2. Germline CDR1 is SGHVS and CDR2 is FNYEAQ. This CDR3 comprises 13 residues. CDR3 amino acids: CASSSKQLRELFF.

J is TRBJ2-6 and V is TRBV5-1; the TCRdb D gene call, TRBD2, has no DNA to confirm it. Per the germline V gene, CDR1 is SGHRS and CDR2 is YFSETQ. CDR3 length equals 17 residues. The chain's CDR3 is CASSLGLGLAGANVLTF.

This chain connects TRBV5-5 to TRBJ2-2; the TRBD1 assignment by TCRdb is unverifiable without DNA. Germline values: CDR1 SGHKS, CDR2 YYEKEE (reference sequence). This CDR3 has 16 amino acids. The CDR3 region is CASRDRDFSNTGELFF.

This CDR3 is CASSSPVDLAGTTYEQYF. The V call is TRBV12-3 or TRBV12-4, the J call TRBJ2-7; checking the TCRdb D call of TRBD2 is not possible without DNA. The length of the CDR3 is 18 residues.

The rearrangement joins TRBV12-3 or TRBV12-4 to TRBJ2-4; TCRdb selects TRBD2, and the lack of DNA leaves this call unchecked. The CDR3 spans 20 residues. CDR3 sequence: CASSLAAFSRLAGLENIQYF.